A single sample is the source of the 3 T cell receptor beta chains below, sequenced in a study of post-analysis software for immune sequencing data. Study-wide findings and caveats: Patients had higher frequencies than controls of roughly 5 TRBV segments, including TRBV5-6, TRBV5-1 and TRBV20-1.

Their cognate antigens are unknown. The library was made from cDNA and included unique molecular identifiers. TCRdb reprocessed the PCR reads with MiXCR, giving one entry per CDR3 protein. The table records 750,000 to 900,000 distinct CDR3 sequences, around 46% of them present only once. The specimen was blood. The receptors were gathered from a girl aged 5-17 years with multiple sclerosis.

This clonotype has a handful of counts. The chain has TRBV15 and TRBJ2-1; either TRBD1 or TRBD2 may supply D (5 bases each). V shed 1 base and J shed 6 bases, with 16 bases lying between them. The CDR3 is 16 residues long. Germline V lookup: CDR1 LNHNV, CDR2 YYDKDF (reference sequence). The CDR3 nucleotides are TGTGCCACCAGCAGAGTAGGTCAGGGTGAGGGCAATGAGCAGTTCTTC. Protein: CATSRVGQGEGNEQFF. The full variable domain, in which reference TRBV15 and TRBJ2-1 provide the parts outside the CDR3, is DAMVIQNPRYQVTQFGKPVTLSCSQTLNHNVMYWYQQKSSQAPKLLFHYYDKDFNNEADTPDNFQSRRPNTSFCFLDIRSPGLGDTAMYLCATSRVGQGEGNEQFFGPGTRLTVL.

The chain links TRBV20-1 to TRBJ2-7; TRBD2 matches 13 bases. This CDR3 is built from 15 residues. Germline-derived CDR1 and CDR2 are DFQATT and SNEGSKA (reference sequence). V dropped 2 bases and J dropped 5; count of bases not matched to a gene: 6. The CDR3: CSARSSGTSGDEQYF. CDR3 nucleotides: TGCAGTGCTAGATCCTCCGGGACTAGCGGGGACGAGCAGTACTTC.

The rearrangement uses TRBV7-8 and TRBJ1-1, with TRBD1 as a possible D gene (5 bases). Germline CDR1 and CDR2: SGHVS and FQNEAQ. The CDR3 contains 17 residues. Trimming shortened V by 4 bases and J by 1 base, and 19 bases separated the two germline ends. CDR3 in DNA: TGTGCCAGCAGCTCGACTAAGAGGGAGGGGAAGAACACTGAAGCTTTCTTT. As protein: CASSSTKREGKNTEAFF.